This T cell receptor (beta chain) was retrieved from a study of blood T cell repertoires in COVID-19. Study-level information: T cells, B-cell-depleted T cells, or PBMCs supplied cDNA or gDNA.

Cohort placement rested on clinical history that participants reported themselves. Recovered status in Cohort 3 required two negative PCRs, clearance, or symptom resolution. Original processing notes: Reference gene primer amplification gave nucleated cell count estimates. Some clones are missing from TCRdb's copy, which holds only in-frame ones; the method was immunoSEQ multiplex PCR. V, J and clone size were drawn from that table, and D and trimming were deduced from the DNA. The data hold about 330,000 clones, with more than 75% observed a single time. The CDR3 has 14 amino acids. Germline assignment: CDR1 GTSNPN and CDR2 SVGIG (reference sequence). Trimming at V came to 0 bases and at J to 5 bases, leaving 4 bases not matched to a gene.

The sequenced sample consisted of PBMCs or T cells enriched from blood (not recorded which). The source of this sequence is a woman aged 18-29 years who had recovered from COVID-19. The J gene is TRBJ2-1, the V gene TRBV30, with 7 bases matching TRBD2. The CDR3 protein is CAWSVGLADNEQFF. The CDR3 DNA follows: TGTGCCTGGAGTGTAGGGCTAGCGGACAATGAGCAGTTCTTC. The full variable domain, in which reference TRBV30 and TRBJ2-1 provide the parts outside the CDR3, is SQTIHQWPATLVQPVGSPLSLECTVEGTSNPNLYWYRQAAGRGLQLLFYSVGIGQISSEVPQNLSASRPQDRQFILSSKKLLLSDSGFYLCAWSVGLADNEQFFGPGTRLTVL.